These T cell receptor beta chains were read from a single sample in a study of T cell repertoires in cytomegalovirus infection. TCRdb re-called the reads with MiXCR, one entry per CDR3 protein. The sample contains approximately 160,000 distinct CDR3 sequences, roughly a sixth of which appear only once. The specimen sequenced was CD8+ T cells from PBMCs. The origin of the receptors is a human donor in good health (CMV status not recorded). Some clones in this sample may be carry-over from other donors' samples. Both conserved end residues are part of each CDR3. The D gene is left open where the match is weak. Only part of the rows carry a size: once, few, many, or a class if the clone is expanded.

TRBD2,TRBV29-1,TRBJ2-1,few,TGCAGCGTTTCCCAGGGACTAGCGGGAGTAGGGGAGCAGTTCTTC,CSVSQGLAGVGEQFF
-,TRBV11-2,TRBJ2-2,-,TGTGCCAGCAGCAGTCCAGGACATAACACCGGGGAGCTGTTTTTT,CASSSPGHNTGELFF
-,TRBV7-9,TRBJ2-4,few,TGTGCCAGCAGCTCGGGGACGGGCCTAGCCAAAAACATTCAGTACTTC,CASSSGTGLAKNIQYF
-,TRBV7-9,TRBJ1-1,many,TGTGCCTGGGGGGCGAACACTGAAGCTTTCTTT,CAWGANTEAFF
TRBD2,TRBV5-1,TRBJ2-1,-,TGCGCCAGCAGCTTAGGGACTAGCCGCAATGAGCAGTTCTTC,CASSLGTSRNEQFF
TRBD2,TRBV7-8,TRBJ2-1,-,TGTGCCAGCAGCATAGTAGCGGGAGCTGGCAATGAGCAGTTCTTC,CASSIVAGAGNEQFF
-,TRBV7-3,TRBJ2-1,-,TGTGCCAGCAGCTCCGTGGTGGCGGTGGGACAGTTCTTC,CASSSVVAVGQFF
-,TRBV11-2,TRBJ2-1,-,TGTGCCAGCAGCTCCTCCCCAAGTCATGAGCAGTTCTTC,CASSSSPSHEQFF
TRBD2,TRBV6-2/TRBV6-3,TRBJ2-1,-,TGTGCCAGCAGCGGACTAGATTGGGCCTACAATGAGCAGTTCTTC,CASSGLDWAYNEQFF
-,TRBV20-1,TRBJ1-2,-,TGCAGTGCTAGAGCAGGGGTCTATGGCTACACCTTC,CSARAGVYGYTF
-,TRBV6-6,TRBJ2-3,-,TGTGCCAGCAGTTACCTGGGAAGCACAGATACGCAGTATTTT,CASSYLGSTDTQYF
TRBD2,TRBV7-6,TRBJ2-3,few,TGTGCCAGCAGCCCCGACGGGGGGGTTAGCACAGATACGCAGTATTTT,CASSPDGGVSTDTQYF
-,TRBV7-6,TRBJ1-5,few,TGTGCCAGCAGCCTCGAAGCCGACAGTGCAAGCAATCAGCCCCAGCATTTT,CASSLEADSASNQPQHF
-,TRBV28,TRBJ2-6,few,TGTGCCAGCAGTTTACCTGTTGTATACAGGACGAGCTCTGGGGCCAACGTCCTGACTTTC,CASSLPVVYRTSSGANVLTF
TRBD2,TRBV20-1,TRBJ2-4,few,TGCAGTGCTAGATCTCCACCTTGGACGGTAGCGGGAGACAAAAACATTCAGTACTTC,CSARSPPWTVAGDKNIQYF
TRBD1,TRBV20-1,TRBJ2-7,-,TGCAGTGCTAGAGCTCGGGACAGGCGCTACGAGCAGTACTTC,CSARARDRRYEQYF
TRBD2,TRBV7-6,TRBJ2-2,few,TGTGCCAGCAGCCTCCCCCGGGGGGTGAGGGAGAAGCTCACCGGGGAGCTGTTTTTT,CASSLPRGVREKLTGELFF
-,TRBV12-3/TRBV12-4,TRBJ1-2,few,TGTGCCAGCAGCACGGGTTATGGCTACACCTTC,CASSTGYGYTF
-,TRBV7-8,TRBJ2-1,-,TGTGCCAGCAGCGCCCCGCAGGGGCACTCCTACAATGAGCAGTTCTTC,CASSAPQGHSYNEQFF
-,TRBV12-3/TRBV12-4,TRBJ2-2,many,TGTGCCAGCAGCATCGCCAGGGAGCTGTTTTTT,CASSIARELFF
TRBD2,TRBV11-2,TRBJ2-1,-,TGTGCCAGCAGCTTAGATCCCGCGGCGGGACTAGCGTGGGATGAGCTGTTCTTC,CASSLDPAAGLAWDELFF
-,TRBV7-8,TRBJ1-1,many,TGTGCCAGCAGCTTGAGGGGGGACACTGAAGCTTTCTTT,CASSLRGDTEAFF
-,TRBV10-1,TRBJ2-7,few,TGCGCCAGCAGTGACACCGGGCCTCCGCCCTACGAGCAGTACTTC,CASSDTGPPPYEQYF
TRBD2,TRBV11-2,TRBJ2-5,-,TGTGCCAGCAGCTCGGGACTAGCAGGGAAGACCCAGTACTTC,CASSSGLAGKTQYF
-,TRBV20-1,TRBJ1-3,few,TGCAGTGCTAGTTTGCAGGGCTCTGGAAACACCATATATTTT,CSASLQGSGNTIYF
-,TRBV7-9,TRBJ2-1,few,TGTGCCAGCAGACCTCCAGGGGGGGATCAGTTCTTC,CASRPPGGDQFF
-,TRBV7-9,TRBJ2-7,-,TGTGCCAGCAGCGCTGAGTACGAGCAGTACTTC,CASSAEYEQYF
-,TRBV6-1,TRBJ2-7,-,TGTGCCAGCAGTGAAACGGTCGGCGAGCAGTACTTC,CASSETVGEQYF
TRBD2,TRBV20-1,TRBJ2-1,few,TGCAGTGCTAGTTCCGTGAGCGGGGGGGATTTCAATGAGCAGTTCTTC,CSASSVSGGDFNEQFF
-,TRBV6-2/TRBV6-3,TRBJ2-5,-,TGTGCCAGCAGTTACGCCCGGGGGCAGATAGAGACCCAGTACTTC,CASSYARGQIETQYF
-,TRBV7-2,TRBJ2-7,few,TGTGCCAGCAGCTTGGGGCCGGGGACCTACGAGCAGTACTTC,CASSLGPGTYEQYF
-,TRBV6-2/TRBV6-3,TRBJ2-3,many,TGTGCCAGCAGTTACTCCCCGGGACTGCGAGGAGATACGCAGTATTTT,CASSYSPGLRGDTQYF